A selection of T cell receptor beta chains follows, all from one sample in a study of vaccination and CD4 T cells after COVID-19. These receptors have no identified antigens. TCRdb reanalysed the PCR reads using MiXCR and keeps one entry per CDR3 protein. Among over 14,000 distinct CDR3 sequences, just under 30% were seen once, and the ten largest hold around 19%. The starting material was CD4+ T cells from blood, cultured in vitro, obtained before SARS-CoV-2 vaccination. The receptors were gathered from a human donor who received a COVID-19 vaccine. CDR3s include the opening cysteine and the closing phenylalanine or tryptophan. A D gene is named only where the DNA matches it firmly. Only part of the rows carry a size: once, few, many, or a class if the clone is expanded.

v_gene	j_gene	d_gene	abundance	CDR3aa	CDR3nt
TRBV12-3/TRBV12-4	TRBJ1-5	TRBD1	-	CASRAGTGGNQPQHF	TGTGCCAGCAGAGCTGGGACAGGGGGGAATCAGCCCCAGCATTTT
TRBV20-1	TRBJ2-5	-	-	CSAKETAFQETQYF	TGCAGTGCTAAAGAGACAGCCTTCCAAGAGACCCAGTACTTC
TRBV2	TRBJ1-4	TRBD1	-	CASSEPTGGTNEKLFF	TGTGCCAGCAGTGAGCCAACAGGGGGCACTAATGAAAAACTGTTTTTT
TRBV7-9	TRBJ1-2	TRBD1	few	CASSSTGGRGYTF	TGTGCCAGCAGCTCGACAGGGGGCCGGGGCTACACCTTC
TRBV6-1	TRBJ2-1	-	-	CASSEAETGATNEQFF	TGTGCCAGCAGTGAAGCGGAGACAGGCGCCACCAATGAGCAGTTCTTC
TRBV5-1	TRBJ1-1	TRBD1	-	CASSRDRGGAEAFF	TGCGCCAGCAGCAGGGACAGGGGTGGCGCTGAAGCTTTCTTT
TRBV20-1	TRBJ1-5	-	-	CSARDVQGFQPQHF	TGCAGTGCTAGAGACGTCCAGGGATTTCAGCCCCAGCATTTT
TRBV3-1	TRBJ2-5	-	-	CASSERSKETQYF	TGTGCCAGCAGCGAGCGGTCGAAAGAGACCCAGTACTTC
TRBV5-1	TRBJ2-5	TRBD1	few	CASSPKTGRETQYF	TGCGCCAGCAGCCCGAAGACAGGGAGAGAGACCCAGTACTTC
TRBV6-4	TRBJ2-2	-	-	CASSEGGRGPESSTGELFF	TGTGCCAGCAGCGAGGGAGGCAGGGGACCCGAGAGTAGCACCGGGGAGCTGTTTTTT
TRBV10-1	TRBJ2-7	TRBD2	-	CASSEPRGTSGGTFYEQYF	TGCGCCAGCAGTGAGCCGCGGGGGACTAGCGGGGGGACATTCTACGAGCAGTACTTC
TRBV12-3/TRBV12-4	TRBJ2-3	-	-	CASSFKAGVYTDTQYF	TGTGCCAGCAGTTTCAAAGCGGGCGTTTACACAGATACGCAGTATTTT
TRBV6-1	TRBJ2-1	TRBD2	medium-sized	CASRVRPLAGGPNEQFF	TGTGCCAGCAGGGTTCGTCCACTAGCGGGGGGGCCGAACGAGCAGTTCTTC
TRBV6-2/TRBV6-3	TRBJ1-5	TRBD1	few	CASSYTGVQPQHF	TGTGCCAGCAGCTATACAGGGGTCCAGCCCCAGCATTTT
TRBV20-1	TRBJ2-7	TRBD2	few	CSARGLAVDEQYF	TGCAGTGCCAGGGGACTAGCGGTCGACGAGCAGTACTTC
TRBV10-3	TRBJ2-2	-	-	CAISAGTRNTGELFF	TGTGCCATCAGTGCAGGGACGCGGAACACCGGGGAGCTGTTTTTT
TRBV11-3	TRBJ1-2	-	-	CASSLGVQGYTF	TGTGCCAGCAGCTTAGGGGTGCAGGGCTACACCTTC
TRBV6-5	TRBJ2-7	-	few	CASSSVGSLEQYF	TGTGCCAGCAGTTCCGTTGGGAGTCTCGAGCAGTACTTC
TRBV19	TRBJ1-6	-	few	CASTVGNSPLHF	TGTGCCAGCACGGTGGGGAATTCACCCCTCCACTTT
TRBV19	TRBJ2-7	-	few	CASSVAGGSLYEQYF	TGTGCCAGTAGTGTGGCAGGAGGGTCCCTTTACGAGCAGTACTTC
TRBV6-5	TRBJ2-5	-	few	CASSYSSRGTQETQYF	TGTGCCAGCAGTTACTCGAGTCGGGGGACACAAGAGACCCAGTACTTC
TRBV20-1	TRBJ1-3	-	-	CSARVARNTIYF	TGCAGTGCTAGAGTGGCGAGAAACACCATATATTTT